This TCR beta chain was identified during a study of OX40 agonist ivuxolimab in advanced cancers. Study-level information: Among those treated, three patients had partial responses, one with hepatocellular carcinoma and two with cutaneous melanoma.

This CDR3 contains 19 residues. Looked up from germline, CDR1 is MGHRA and CDR2 is YSYEKL. V was pared by 1 base and J by 4 bases, with 22 bases between. Sequenced by immunoSEQ multiplex PCR; TCRdb stores in-frame clones only, minus some. The data hold about 70,000 clones, with roughly 92% observed a single time. The starting material was CD4+ or CD8+ T cells sorted from blood, obtained in a trial of the OX40 agonist ivuxolimab. This clonotype was obtained from an adult with an advanced solid tumor such as melanoma, head and neck, liver or kidney cancer. The chain has TRBV4-1 and TRBJ2-2, with D unresolved. The CDR3 region has the DNA TGCGCCAGCAGCCAAGGTCCCCTCACCCAAAGGCTGACCACCGGGGAGCTGTTTTTT. Encoded protein: CASSQGPLTQRLTTGELFF.